This section outlines one TCR beta chain sequence together with its context. What it recognizes is unknown. The data originate from a study of cytomegalovirus exposure and HLA in healthy donors. Study findings and constraints: There were some public TCRs occurring in many donors, but most TCR sequences were rare. Reports showed the classifier diagnosing cytomegalovirus status with high specificity and sensitivity.

Looked up from germline, CDR1 is DFQATT and CDR2 is SNEGSKA (reference sequence). This CDR3 spans 11 amino acids. Trimming took off 0 bases at V and 8 bases at J, with 7 bases between the two ends. The PCR had 60 Vbeta and 13 Jbeta primers. TCRdb's table, derived via immunoSEQ multiplex PCR, lists solely in-frame clones and lacks some. The table shows around 100,000 clones, with 79% occurring only once. The receptor was isolated from a woman aged 40 to 50 in good health and CMV-seronegative. The chain joins TRBV20-1 to TRBJ1-2; a weak D match, TRBD1 (5 bases). The sequencing input was PBMCs. CDR3 sequence: CSARDWGGYTF. The CDR3 DNA sequence: TGCAGTGCTAGAGATTGGGGCGGCTACACCTTC.